The 17 T cell receptor beta chains below were found in one sample sequenced in a study of cytomegalovirus exposure and HLA in healthy donors. The PCR ran on 60 Vbeta and 13 Jbeta primers. Repertoires were generated with immunoSEQ multiplex PCR, while TCRdb's copy carries only in-frame clones and drops some. Here the sample spans more than 110,000 clones, roughly 70% being singletons. Sequencing used PBMCs. These receptors were taken from a man younger than 45 in good health and CMV-seronegative.

The genes are TRBV7-2 and TRBJ2-1; D is possibly TRBD1 (5 bases). CDR3 length: 13 amino acids. The germline V gene encodes CDR1 SGHTA and CDR2 FQGNSA. V was trimmed by 5 bases and J by 9 bases, leaving 14 bases between them. The CDR3, as DNA: TGTGCCAGCAGCCCATACAGGTTACGTGAGCAGTTCTTC. It yields the protein CASSPYRLREQFF.

The table lists this clone with a few counts. V is TRBV2 and J is TRBJ1-2; no clear D. The germline gives CDR1 SNHLY, CDR2 FYNNEI. CDR3 length equals 13 residues. V was pared by 0 bases and J by 4 bases, with 6 bases between. The CDR3 loop reads CASSEALSYGYTF. The DNA for the CDR3 is TGTGCCAGCAGTGAAGCGCTTAGCTATGGCTACACCTTC.

This chain connects TRBV5-4 to TRBJ2-1; 7 nucleotides agree with TRBD1. The J segment lost 9 bases and the V segment lost 4 bases, leaving 10 bases of the junction unmatched. The CDR3 runs to 14 residues. Germline V gene sequence: CDR1 SGHNT, CDR2 YYREEE (reference sequence). The CDR3 loop is CASSTRQGSGEQFF. The CDR3, as DNA: TGTGCCAGCAGCACTAGACAGGGCTCTGGTGAGCAGTTCTTC.

On this clone: The junction differs from germline at one of its ends, possibly a read error. Other nucleotide sequences from this sample produce the same CDR3. V and J are TRBV30 and TRBJ1-6; D is ambiguous. The CDR3 length is 14 residues. CDR1 is GTSNPN, CDR2 SVGIG, per germline (reference sequence). CDR3 loop: CAWSEGLLNSPLHF. CDR3 sequence (DNA): TGTGCCTGGAGTGAAGGACTCCTTAATTCACCTCTCCACTTT. The whole variable domain, remainder taken from reference TRBV30 and TRBJ1-6, is SQTIHQWPATLVQPVGSPLSLECTVEGTSNPNLYWYRQAAGRGLQLLFYSVGIGQISSEVPQNLSASRPQDRQFILSSKKLLLSDSGFYLCAWSEGLLNSPLHFGNGTRLTVT.

This chain uses TRBV28 with TRBJ2-7, with a weak D call TRBD2 (6 bases). V was trimmed by 9 bases and J by 7 bases, leaving 16 bases between them. Per the germline V gene, CDR1 is MDHEN and CDR2 is SYDVKM. CDR3 size: 12 residues. This CDR3 reads CASVGDWGEQYF. DNA for the CDR3: TGTGCCAGTGTAGGGGACTGGGGGGAGCAGTACTTC.

This clone occurred a few times. The chain employs TRBV6-6 and TRBJ2-7; D unclear. V was clipped by 0 bases and J by 11 bases, with 14 bases between them. Germline V gene data show CDR1 as MNHNY and CDR2 as SVGAGI (reference sequence). This CDR3 has 13 amino acids. CDR3 in amino acids: CASSYSGDPLKYF. CDR3 nucleotide sequence: TGTGCCAGCAGTTACTCCGGAGACCCCTTAAAGTACTTC.

CDR3 region: CASSAGGRHSPLHF. The CDR3 coding sequence is TGCGCCAGCAGTGCTGGGGGCCGTCATTCACCCCTCCACTTT. The V gene is TRBV10-1, the J gene TRBJ1-6, with TRBD1 as a possible D gene (6 bases). The CDR3 is made up of 14 amino acids. The germline V gene has CDR1 WNHNN and CDR2 SYGVQD (reference sequence). V gave up 4 bases and J gave up 8 bases, with 12 bases separating them.

The gene calls are TRBV14 and TRBJ2-6, with D uncertain. This CDR3 has 13 amino acids. In germline, CDR1 is SGHDN, CDR2 FVKESK. The V gene lost 1 base and the J gene lost 15 bases, with 13 bases spanning the gap. In DNA, the CDR3 is TGTGCCAGCAGCCAAGCGACATCCTCCGGCCTGACTTTC. This gives the protein CASSQATSSGLTF.

This clone was seen a handful of times. CDR3 sequence reads: CASRSSGGGTGELFF. As DNA, the CDR3 is TGTGCCAGCAGGAGTAGCGGGGGGGGCACCGGGGAGCTGTTTTTT. V and J are TRBV7-2 and TRBJ2-2; 11 nucleotides line up with TRBD2. Germline assignment: CDR1 SGHTA and CDR2 FQGNSA. This CDR3 is built from 15 residues. With 6 bases clipped from V and 4 bases from J, the junction kept 4 bases outside the gene matches.

This clone came up once. At the DNA level, this CDR3 is encoded by other sequences in the same sample as well. This chain links TRBV20-1 with TRBJ2-7; TRBD1 matches 7 bases. Germline V lookup: CDR1 DFQATT, CDR2 SNEGSKA (reference sequence). J gave up 7 bases and V 6 bases, and 3 bases lay outside the gene matches. The CDR3 sequence is 10 residues long. CDR3 bases: TGCAGTGCCTCAGGGGGTGAGCAGTACTTC. This sequence encodes CSASGGEQYF.

The chain combines TRBV5-8 with TRBJ2-2; D is unresolved. The CDR3 is 13 amino acids. Per the germline V gene, CDR1 is SGHTS and CDR2 is YDEGEE. V lost 3 bases, J lost 5 bases, and 8 bases lay in between. The CDR3 sequence is CASSSGWTGELFF. The DNA for the CDR3 is TGTGCCAGCAGCTCCGGGTGGACCGGGGAGCTGTTTTTT.

A word on this clone: Relative to the germline gene, one junction end is altered; a read error may explain this. The V call is TRBV7-8, the J call TRBJ2-6; tentative D call: TRBD1 (5 bases). The germline CDR1 and CDR2 sequences are SGHVS and FQNEAQ. This CDR3 spans 14 amino acids. The CDR3 sequence: CASGPRAGANGLTF. CDR3 nucleotides: TGTGCCAGTGGGCCCAGGGCTGGGGCCAACGGCCTGACTTTC.

The chain combines TRBV5-4 with TRBJ1-2; tentatively, D is TRBD1 (5 bases). Trimming shortened V by 1 base and J by 8 bases, and 9 bases separated the two germline ends. The CDR3 is 12 residues long. Germline CDR1 reads SGHNT; CDR2 reads YYREEE (reference sequence). CDR3 region: CASSLQGEGYTF. The DNA for the CDR3 is TGTGCCAGCAGCTTGCAGGGTGAGGGCTACACCTTC. Full variable domain (missing parts from reference TRBV5-4 and TRBJ1-2): ETGVTQSPTHLIKTRGQQVTLRCSSQSGHNTVSWYQQALGQGPQFIFQYYREEENGRGNFPPRFSGLQFPNYSSELNVNALELDDSALYLCASSLQGEGYTFGSGTRLTVV.

This chain uses TRBV27 with TRBJ2-7, with a possible D match to TRBD2 (6 bases). The germline gives CDR1 MNHEY, CDR2 SMNVEV (reference sequence). The CDR3 covers 13 residues. Deletions cut 4 bases from V and 2 bases from J, with 9 bases between. The CDR3 region is CASSWAGPYEQYF. The CDR3 nucleotides read TGTGCCAGCAGTTGGGCGGGGCCCTACGAGCAGTACTTC.

The rearrangement uses TRBV7-6 and TRBJ1-1, with TRBD1 matching over 9 bases. This CDR3 region has 13 residues. Germline trimming cut 5 bases from V and 6 bases from J; bases unmatched to any gene: 4. Germline-derived CDR1 and CDR2 are SGHVS and FNYEAQ. CDR3 protein: CASSPRDRAEAFF. The CDR3 region has the DNA TGTGCCAGCAGCCCCCGGGACAGGGCTGAAGCTTTCTTT.

V usage is TRBV5-4 and J usage is TRBJ2-1, with 7 bases aligning to TRBD1. Germline CDR1 SGHNT, CDR2 YYREEE (reference sequence). The junction had 6 bases not matched to a gene; V was cut back by 1 base and J by 5 bases. The CDR3 is 15 amino acids. The CDR3, as DNA: TGTGCCAGCAGCTTGATCAGGGGGACCAACAATGAGCAGTTCTTC. It is translated as CASSLIRGTNNEQFF.

This chain connects TRBV2 to TRBJ1-2, with D unresolved. This CDR3 is 13 amino acids long. Germline V gene sequence: CDR1 SNHLY, CDR2 FYNNEI. V was pared by 6 bases and J by 6 bases, with 14 bases between. This CDR3 is CASRVERSDGYTF. In DNA, the CDR3 is TGTGCCAGCAGGGTGGAGAGGAGCGATGGCTACACCTTC.